This T cell receptor (beta chain) was retrieved from a study of cytomegalovirus exposure and HLA in healthy donors. Turning to the study itself: An early release of data contained about 85 million unique TCRs, which came from HLA-typed donors.

V was shortened by 2 bases and J by 2 bases, with 4 bases between the two germline ends. CDR1 DFQATT and CDR2 SNEGSKA come from the germline V gene (reference sequence). This CDR3 comprises 11 residues. A multiplex PCR was run with 60 Vbeta primers and 13 Jbeta primers. Profiling relied on immunoSEQ multiplex PCR, and the TCRdb table lists in-frame clones only, not all of them. The sample shows tens of thousands of clones, just under 70% of them seen only once. The chain recombines TRBV20-1 with TRBJ2-7; no firm D call. The sequence came from a woman in her 30s in good health and CMV-seronegative. The sequenced sample was PBMCs. The CDR3 loop is CSARFTYEQYF. The CDR3 DNA follows: TGCAGTGCTAGATTCACCTACGAGCAGTACTTC.